This TCR beta chain comes out of a study of graft-versus-host responses after intestinal transplantation. Study-wide context: The study gave all recipients anti-thymocyte globulin induction, then tacrolimus and steroids for about 3 years.

TCRdb keeps only in-frame clones here, not all; method: immunoSEQ multiplex PCR. The sample lists around 15,000 clones; around three quarters were seen once. Processing of graft tissue released intraepithelial and lamina propria lymphocytes. V was cut by 3 bases and J by 5 bases, with 10 bases left in between. Per germline, CDR1 SEHNR and CDR2 FQNEAQ (reference sequence). CDR3 length equals 13 residues. Sequenced material: ileum tissue, taken roughly 70 weeks after intestinal transplant. The TCR sequence derives from a human patient who received an intestinal transplant, so some T cells may come from the graft donor. The rearrangement uses TRBV7-9 and TRBJ2-5; D uncertain. CDR3: CASSFSGWETQYF. CDR3 DNA sequence: TGTGCCAGCAGCTTCTCCGGATGGGAGACCCAGTACTTC.